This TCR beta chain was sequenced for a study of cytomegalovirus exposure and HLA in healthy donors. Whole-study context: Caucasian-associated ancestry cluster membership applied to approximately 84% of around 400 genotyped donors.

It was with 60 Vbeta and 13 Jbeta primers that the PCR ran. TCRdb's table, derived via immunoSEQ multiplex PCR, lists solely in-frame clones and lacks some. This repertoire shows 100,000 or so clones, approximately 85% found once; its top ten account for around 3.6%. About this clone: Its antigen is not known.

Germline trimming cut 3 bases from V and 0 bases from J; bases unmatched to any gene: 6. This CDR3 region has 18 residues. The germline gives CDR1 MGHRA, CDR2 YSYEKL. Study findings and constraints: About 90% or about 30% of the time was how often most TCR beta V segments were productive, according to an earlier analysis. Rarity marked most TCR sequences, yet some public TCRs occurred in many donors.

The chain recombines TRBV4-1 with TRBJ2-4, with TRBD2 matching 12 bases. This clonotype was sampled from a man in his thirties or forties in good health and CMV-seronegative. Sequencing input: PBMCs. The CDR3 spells CASSQGLAGPLAKNIQYF. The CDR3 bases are TGCGCCAGCAGCCAGGGACTAGCGGGTCCATTAGCCAAAAACATTCAGTACTTC.